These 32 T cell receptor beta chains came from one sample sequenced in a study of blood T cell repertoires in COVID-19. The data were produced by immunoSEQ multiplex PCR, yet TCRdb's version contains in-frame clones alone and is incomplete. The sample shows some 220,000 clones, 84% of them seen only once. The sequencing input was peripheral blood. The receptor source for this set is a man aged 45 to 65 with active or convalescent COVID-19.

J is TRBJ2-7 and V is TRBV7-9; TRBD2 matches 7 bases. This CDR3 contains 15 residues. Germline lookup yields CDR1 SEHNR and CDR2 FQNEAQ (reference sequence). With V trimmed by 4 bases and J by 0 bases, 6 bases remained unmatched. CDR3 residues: CASSSIAGSSYEQYF. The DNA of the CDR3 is TGTGCCAGCAGCTCGATAGCGGGCAGCTCCTACGAGCAGTACTTC.

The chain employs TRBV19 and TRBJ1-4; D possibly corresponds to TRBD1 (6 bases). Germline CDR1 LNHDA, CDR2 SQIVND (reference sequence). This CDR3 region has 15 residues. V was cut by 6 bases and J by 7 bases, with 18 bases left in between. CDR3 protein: CASRLQGQWTEKLFF. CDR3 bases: TGTGCCAGTAGGCTACAGGGTCAGTGGACTGAAAAACTGTTTTTT. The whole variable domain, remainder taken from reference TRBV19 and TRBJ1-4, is DGGITQSPKYLFRKEGQNVTLSCEQNLNHDAMYWYRQDPGQGLRLIYYSQIVNDFQKGDIAEGYSVSREKKESFPLTVTSAQKNPTAFYLCASRLQGQWTEKLFFGSGTQLSVL.

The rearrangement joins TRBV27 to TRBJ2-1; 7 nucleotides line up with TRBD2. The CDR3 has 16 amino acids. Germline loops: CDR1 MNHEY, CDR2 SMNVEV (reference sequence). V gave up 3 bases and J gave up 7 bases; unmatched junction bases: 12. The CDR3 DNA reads TGTGCCAGCAGTTTTGGGACTACCTCCCTACCAAATGAGCAGTTCTTC. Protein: CASSFGTTSLPNEQFF.

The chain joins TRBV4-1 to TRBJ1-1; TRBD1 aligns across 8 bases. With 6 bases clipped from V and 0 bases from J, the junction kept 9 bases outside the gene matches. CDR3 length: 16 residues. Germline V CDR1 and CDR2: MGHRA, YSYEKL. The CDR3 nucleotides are TGCGCCAGCAGTCGACAGGGGCGGACGATGAACACTGAAGCTTTCTTT. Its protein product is CASSRQGRTMNTEAFF.

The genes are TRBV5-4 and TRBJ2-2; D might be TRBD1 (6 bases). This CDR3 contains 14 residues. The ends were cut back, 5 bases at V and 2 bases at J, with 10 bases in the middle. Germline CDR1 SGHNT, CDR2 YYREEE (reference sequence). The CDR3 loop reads CASRGGGNTGELFF. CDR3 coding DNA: TGTGCCAGCAGAGGTGGGGGCAACACCGGGGAGCTGTTTTTT.

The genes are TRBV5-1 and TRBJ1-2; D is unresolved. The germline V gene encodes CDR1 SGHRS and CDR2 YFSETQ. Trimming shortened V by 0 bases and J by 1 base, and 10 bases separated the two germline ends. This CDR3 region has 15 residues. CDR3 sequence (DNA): TGCGCCAGCAGCTTGGGACGGCGGCTTAACTATGGCTACACCTTC. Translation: CASSLGRRLNYGYTF.

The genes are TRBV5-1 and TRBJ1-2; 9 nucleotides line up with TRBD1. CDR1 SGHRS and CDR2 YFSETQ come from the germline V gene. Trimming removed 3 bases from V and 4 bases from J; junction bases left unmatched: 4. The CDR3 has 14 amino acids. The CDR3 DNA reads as TGCGCCAGCAGCTCGACAGGGGGGACCTATGGCTACACCTTC. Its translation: CASSSTGGTYGYTF.

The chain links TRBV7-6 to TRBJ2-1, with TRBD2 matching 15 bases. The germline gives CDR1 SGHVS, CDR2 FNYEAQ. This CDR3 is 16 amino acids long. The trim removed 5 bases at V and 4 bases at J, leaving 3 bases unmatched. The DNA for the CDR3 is TGTGCCAGCAGCAGAGGACTAGCGGGGGGGTACAATGAGCAGTTCTTC. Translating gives CASSRGLAGGYNEQFF.

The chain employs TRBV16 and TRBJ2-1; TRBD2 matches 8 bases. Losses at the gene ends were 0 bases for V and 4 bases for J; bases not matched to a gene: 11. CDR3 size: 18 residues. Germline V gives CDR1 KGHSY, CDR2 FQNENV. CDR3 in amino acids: CASSQSRGWLAGYNEQFF. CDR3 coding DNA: TGTGCCAGCAGCCAATCTAGGGGCTGGCTAGCGGGTTACAATGAGCAGTTCTTC. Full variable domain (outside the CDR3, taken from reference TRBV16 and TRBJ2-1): GEEVAQTPKHLVRGEGQKAKLYCAPIKGHSYVFWYQQVLKNEFKFLISFQNENVFDETGMPKERFSAKCLPNSPCSLEIQATKLEDSAVYFCASSQSRGWLAGYNEQFFGPGTRLTVL.

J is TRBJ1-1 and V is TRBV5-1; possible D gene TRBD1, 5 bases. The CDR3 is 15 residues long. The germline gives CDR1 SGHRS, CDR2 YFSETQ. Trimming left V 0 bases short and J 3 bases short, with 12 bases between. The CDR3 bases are TGCGCCAGCAGCTTGGGGCAGGGAAGGCACACTGAAGCTTTCTTT. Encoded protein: CASSLGQGRHTEAFF.

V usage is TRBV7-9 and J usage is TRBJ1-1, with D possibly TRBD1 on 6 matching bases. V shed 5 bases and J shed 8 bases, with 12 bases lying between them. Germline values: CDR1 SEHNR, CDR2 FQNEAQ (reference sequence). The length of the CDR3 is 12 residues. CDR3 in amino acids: CASSPTGIEAFF. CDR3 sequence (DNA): TGTGCCAGCAGCCCCACAGGGATAGAAGCTTTCTTT.

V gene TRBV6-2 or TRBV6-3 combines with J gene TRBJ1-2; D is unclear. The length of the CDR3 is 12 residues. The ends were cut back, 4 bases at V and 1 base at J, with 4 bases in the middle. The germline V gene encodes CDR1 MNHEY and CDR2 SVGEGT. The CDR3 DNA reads TGTGCCAGCAGTTCTTTTAACTATGGCTACACCTTC. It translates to CASSSFNYGYTF.

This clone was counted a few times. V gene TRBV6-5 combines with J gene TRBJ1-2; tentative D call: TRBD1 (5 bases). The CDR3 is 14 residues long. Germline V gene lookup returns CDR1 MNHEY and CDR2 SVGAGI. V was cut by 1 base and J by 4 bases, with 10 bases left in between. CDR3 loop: CASSYWAGVYGYTF. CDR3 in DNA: TGTGCCAGCAGTTACTGGGCGGGGGTCTATGGCTACACCTTC.

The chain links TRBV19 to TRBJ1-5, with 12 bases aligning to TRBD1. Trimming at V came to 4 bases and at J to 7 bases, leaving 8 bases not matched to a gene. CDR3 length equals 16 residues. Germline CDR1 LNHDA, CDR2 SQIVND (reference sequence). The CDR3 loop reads CASSRWGQGARQPQHF. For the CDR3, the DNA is TGTGCCAGTAGTAGGTGGGGACAGGGGGCGAGGCAGCCCCAGCATTTT.

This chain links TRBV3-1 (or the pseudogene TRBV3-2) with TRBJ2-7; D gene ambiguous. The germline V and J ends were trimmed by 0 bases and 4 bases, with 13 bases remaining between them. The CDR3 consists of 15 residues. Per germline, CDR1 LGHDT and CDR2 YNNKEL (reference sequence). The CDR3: CASSQDCGTDYEQYF. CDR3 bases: TGTGCCAGCAGCCAAGATTGCGGAACGGATTACGAGCAGTACTTC.

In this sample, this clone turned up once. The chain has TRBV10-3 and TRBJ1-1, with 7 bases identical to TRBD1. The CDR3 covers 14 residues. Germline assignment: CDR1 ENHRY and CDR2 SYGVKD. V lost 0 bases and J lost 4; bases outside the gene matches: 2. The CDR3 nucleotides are TGTGCCATCAGTGAGTCTCAGGGGGGCACTGAAGCTTTCTTT. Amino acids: CAISESQGGTEAFF.

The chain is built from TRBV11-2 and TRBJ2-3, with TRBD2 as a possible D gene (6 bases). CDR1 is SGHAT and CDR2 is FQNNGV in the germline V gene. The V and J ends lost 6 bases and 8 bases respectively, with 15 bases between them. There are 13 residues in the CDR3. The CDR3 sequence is CASRSPRGGTQYF. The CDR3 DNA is TGTGCCAGCAGATCCCCGAGGGGAGGTACGCAGTATTTT.

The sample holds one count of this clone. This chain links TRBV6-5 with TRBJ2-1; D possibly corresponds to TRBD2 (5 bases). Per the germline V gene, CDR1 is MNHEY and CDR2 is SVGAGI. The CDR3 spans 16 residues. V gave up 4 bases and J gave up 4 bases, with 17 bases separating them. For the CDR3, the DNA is TGTGCCAGCAGTTCCCACGCGGGTGTAGGATACAATGAGCAGTTCTTC. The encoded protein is CASSSHAGVGYNEQFF.

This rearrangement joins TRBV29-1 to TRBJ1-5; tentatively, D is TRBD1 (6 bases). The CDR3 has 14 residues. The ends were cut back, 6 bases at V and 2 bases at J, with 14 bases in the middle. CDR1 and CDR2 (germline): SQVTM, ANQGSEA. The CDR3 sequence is CSVLTGSGNQPQHF. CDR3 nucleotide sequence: TGCAGCGTCTTGACAGGATCGGGCAATCAGCCCCAGCATTTT. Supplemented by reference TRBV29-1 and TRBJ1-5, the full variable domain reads SAVISQKPSRDICQRGTSLTIQCQVDSQVTMMFWYRQQPGQSLTLIATANQGSEATYESGFVIDKFPISRPNLTFSTLTVSNMSPEDSSIYLCSVLTGSGNQPQHFGDGTRLSIL.

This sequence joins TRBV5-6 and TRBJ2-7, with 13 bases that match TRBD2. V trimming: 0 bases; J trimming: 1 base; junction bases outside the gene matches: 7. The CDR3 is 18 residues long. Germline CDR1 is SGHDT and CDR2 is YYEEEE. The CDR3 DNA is TGTGCCAGCAGCTTGGGCCTGGGACTAGCGGGGTTTTCCTACGAGCAGTACTTC. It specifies CASSLGLGLAGFSYEQYF. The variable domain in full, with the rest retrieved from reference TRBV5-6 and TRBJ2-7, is DAGVTQSPTHLIKTRGQQVTLRCSPKSGHDTVSWYQQALGQGPQFIFQYYEEEERQRGNFPDRFSGHQFPNYSSELNVNALLLGDSALYLCASSLGLGLAGFSYEQYFGPGTRLTVT.

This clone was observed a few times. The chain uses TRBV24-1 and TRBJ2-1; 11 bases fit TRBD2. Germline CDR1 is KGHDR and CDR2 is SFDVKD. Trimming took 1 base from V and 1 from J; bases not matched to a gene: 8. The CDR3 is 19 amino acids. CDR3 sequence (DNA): TGTGCCACCAGTGATTTAGGGACCGGGACTAGCGGTTCCTACAATGAGCAGTTCTTC. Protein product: CATSDLGTGTSGSYNEQFF.

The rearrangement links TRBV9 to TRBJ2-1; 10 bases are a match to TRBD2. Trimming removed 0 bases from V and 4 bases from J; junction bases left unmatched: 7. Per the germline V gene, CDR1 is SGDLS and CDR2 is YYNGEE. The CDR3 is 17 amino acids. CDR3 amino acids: CASSVAQREGLYNEQFF. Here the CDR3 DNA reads TGTGCCAGCAGCGTAGCCCAGCGGGAGGGCCTTTACAATGAGCAGTTCTTC.

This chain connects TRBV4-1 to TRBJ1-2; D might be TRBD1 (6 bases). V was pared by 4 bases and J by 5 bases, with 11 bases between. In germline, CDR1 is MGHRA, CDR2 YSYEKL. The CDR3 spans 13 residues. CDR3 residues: CASSLDSKYGYTF. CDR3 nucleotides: TGCGCCAGCAGCCTGGACAGCAAGTATGGCTACACCTTC.

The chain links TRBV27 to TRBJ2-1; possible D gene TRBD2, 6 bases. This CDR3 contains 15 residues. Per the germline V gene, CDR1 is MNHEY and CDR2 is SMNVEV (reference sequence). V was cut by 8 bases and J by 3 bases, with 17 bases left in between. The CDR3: CASSQGGSNYNEQFF. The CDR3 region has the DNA TGTGCCAGCTCCCAAGGAGGGTCGAACTACAATGAGCAGTTCTTC.

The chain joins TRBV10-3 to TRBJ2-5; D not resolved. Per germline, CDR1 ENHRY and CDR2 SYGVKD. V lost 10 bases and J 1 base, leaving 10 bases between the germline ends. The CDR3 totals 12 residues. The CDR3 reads CATGHPQETQYF. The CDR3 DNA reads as TGTGCCACTGGGCATCCCCAAGAGACCCAGTACTTC.

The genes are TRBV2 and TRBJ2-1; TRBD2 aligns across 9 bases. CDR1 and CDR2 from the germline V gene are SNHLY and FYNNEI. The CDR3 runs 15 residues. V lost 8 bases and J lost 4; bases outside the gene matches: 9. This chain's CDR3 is CASLTSGFLYNEQFF. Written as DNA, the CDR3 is TGTGCCAGCCTGACTAGCGGTTTCCTTTACAATGAGCAGTTCTTC.

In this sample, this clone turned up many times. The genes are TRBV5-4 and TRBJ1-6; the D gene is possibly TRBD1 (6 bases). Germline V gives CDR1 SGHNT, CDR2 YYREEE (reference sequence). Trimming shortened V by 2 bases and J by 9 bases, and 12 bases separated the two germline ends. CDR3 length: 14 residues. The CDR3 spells CASSFQGSGSPLHF. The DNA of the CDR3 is TGTGCCAGCAGCTTCCAGGGGAGTGGTTCACCCCTCCACTTT.

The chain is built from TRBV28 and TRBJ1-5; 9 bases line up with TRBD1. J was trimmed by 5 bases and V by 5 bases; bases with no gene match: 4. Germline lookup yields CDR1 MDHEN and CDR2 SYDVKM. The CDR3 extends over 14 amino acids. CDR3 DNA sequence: TGTGCCAGCAGTCCACGGACAGGGGATCAGCCCCAGCATTTT. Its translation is CASSPRTGDQPQHF.

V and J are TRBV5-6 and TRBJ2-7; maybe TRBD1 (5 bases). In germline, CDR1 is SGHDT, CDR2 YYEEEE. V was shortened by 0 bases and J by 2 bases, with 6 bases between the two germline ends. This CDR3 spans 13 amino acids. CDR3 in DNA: TGTGCCAGCAGCTTGGGGGGCACCTACGAGCAGTACGTC. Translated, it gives CASSLGGTYEQYV.

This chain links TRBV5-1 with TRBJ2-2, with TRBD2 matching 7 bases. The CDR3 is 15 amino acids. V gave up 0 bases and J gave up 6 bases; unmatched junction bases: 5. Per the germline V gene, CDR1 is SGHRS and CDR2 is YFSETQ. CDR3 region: CASSLGTSGAGELFF. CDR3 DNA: TGCGCCAGCAGCTTGGGGACTAGTGGGGCCGGGGAGCTGTTTTTT.

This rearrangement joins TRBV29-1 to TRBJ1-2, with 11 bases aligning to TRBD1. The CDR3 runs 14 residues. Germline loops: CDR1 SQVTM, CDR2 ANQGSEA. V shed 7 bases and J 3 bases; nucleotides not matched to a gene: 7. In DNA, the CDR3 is TGCAGCGCCACGGACAGGGGGCGAGACTATGGCTACACCTTC. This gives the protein CSATDRGRDYGYTF.

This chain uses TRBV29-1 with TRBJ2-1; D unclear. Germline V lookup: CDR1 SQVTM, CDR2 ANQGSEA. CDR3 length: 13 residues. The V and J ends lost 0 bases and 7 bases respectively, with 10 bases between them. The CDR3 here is CSVEDLLRNEQFF. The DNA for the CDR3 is TGCAGCGTTGAAGATCTTCTGAGAAATGAGCAGTTCTTC.